This T cell receptor (beta chain) comes out of a study of OX40 agonist ivuxolimab in advanced cancers. V lost 2 bases and J lost 0, with 10 bases in between. The CDR3 is 16 amino acids. In germline, CDR1 is SGHTA, CDR2 FQGNSA. Produced via immunoSEQ multiplex PCR; TCRdb's table is partial and in-frame only. The repertoire holds 62,000 or so clones, with 84% as singletons. The chain employs TRBV7-2 and TRBJ2-2; D is perhaps TRBD2 (6 bases). Sequenced here: CD4+ or CD8+ T cells sorted from blood, sampled in a trial of the OX40 agonist ivuxolimab. This clonotype was obtained from an adult with an advanced solid tumor such as melanoma, head and neck, liver or kidney cancer. The CDR3: CASSLRGASNTGELFF. Here the CDR3 DNA reads TGTGCCAGCAGCTTACGCGGGGCTTCGAACACCGGGGAGCTGTTTTTT.